This TCR beta chain is drawn from a study of metastatic and nonmetastatic thyroid tumors. Study-wide background: The comparison covered peripheral blood and tumor or nodule tissue in malignant and benign thyroid patients.

This clone is termed medium-sized. As yet, its antigen is unknown. Overall study results and limits: Benign nodules were reported to have significantly lower TCR beta diversity than malignant thyroid tumors, in blood and tumor.

In the authors' workflow: A classifier of distant metastasis in papillary thyroid cancer was built from CDR3 differences (across clinicopathological groups). TCRdb re-processed the PCR reads through MiXCR. These V and J calls originate from TCRdb's pipeline instead of the authors' own analysis. The sample has 30,000 to 35,000 clones, less than 30% seen once. Thyroid surgery took place with no prior treatment in any patient. The origin of this receptor is a female donor with papillary thyroid cancer or a benign thyroid nodule (not recorded which). Some clones in this sample may be carry-over from other donors' samples. The sequencing sample was made of blood.

The CDR3 protein is CASSPPDKPYEQYF. The CDR3 bases are TGTGCCAGCAGCCCCCCGGACAAACCCTACGAGCAGTACTTC. The chain links TRBV11-2 to TRBJ2-7; D may be TRBD1 (5 bases). The V end lost 5 bases, the J end lost 2 bases, and 13 bases lay between the germline ends. CDR3 length: 14 residues. CDR1 and CDR2 (germline): SGHAT, FQNNGV.